This TCR beta chain was retrieved from a study of blood T cell repertoires in COVID-19. Across the whole study: Sites in the United States, Italy and Spain provided acute and convalescent COVID-19 samples. Sources were T cells, B-cell-depleted T cells, or PBMCs; the material itself was cDNA or gDNA.

Only in-frame clones appear in the TCRdb table, and some are missing; sequencing was by immunoSEQ multiplex PCR. This sample yields roughly 280,000 clones, of which over 80% are seen a single time; roughly 3.9% belongs to the top ten. The germline gives CDR1 SQVTM, CDR2 ANQGSEA. The CDR3 has 14 amino acids. With 0 bases removed from V and 6 bases from J, the gap between germline ends came to 15 bases. This study enrolled people aged about 18 to 100 from about 26 US geographic areas. The sequence derives from a woman aged 30 to 39 with acute COVID-19. Sequencing was performed on PBMCs or T cells enriched from blood (not recorded which). The chain uses TRBV29-1 and TRBJ2-7; TRBD2 is a possible D gene (7 bases). The CDR3, as DNA: TGCAGCGTTGAAGAGCTCGGGGCGGGGGCCGAGCAGTACTTC. Translated, it gives CSVEELGAGAEQYF.